Shown below are 14 T cell receptor beta chains from a single sample sequenced in a study of CD8+CD57+ T cells in acquired aplastic anemia. Those patients picked for sequencing had displayed CD8+CD57+ cell expansion on flow cytometry. Profiles of TCR beta VDJ and CDR3 were generated from a genomic DNA template. Each CDR3 protein gets one entry after TCRdb re-called the reads with MiXCR. The profile shows fewer than 250,000 distinct CDR3 sequences, approximately 45% of them singletons. The specimen sequenced was sorted CD4+, CD8+, or CD8+CD57+ T cells (not recorded which) from PBMCs. These TCRs come from a human donor with aplastic anemia.

This clonotype was found once. This sequence joins TRBV15 and TRBJ2-3; a weak D match, TRBD2 (6 bases). The CDR3 has 15 residues. V gave up 1 base and J gave up 1 base, with 9 bases separating them. The germline V gene encodes CDR1 LNHNV and CDR2 YYDKDF (reference sequence). CDR3 coding DNA: TGTGCCACCAGCAGAGGTCCTAGCGGCACAGATACGCAGTATTTT. It yields the protein CATSRGPSGTDTQYF.

The chain joins TRBV29-1 to TRBJ2-7; either TRBD1 or TRBD2 may fit D (5 bases each). The CDR3 is made up of 13 amino acids. Germline CDR1 SQVTM, CDR2 ANQGSEA. The V end lost 3 bases, the J end lost 5 bases, and 14 bases lay between the germline ends. The CDR3 loop reads CSVEVLGVDEQYF. In DNA form, the CDR3 reads TGCAGCGTTGAGGTTCTGGGGGTCGACGAGCAGTACTTC.

The V call is TRBV6-5, the J call TRBJ1-1; D perhaps matches TRBD1 (5 bases). Germline V gene sequence: CDR1 MNHEY, CDR2 SVGAGI. The CDR3 spans 16 residues. V gave up 7 bases and J gave up 0 bases, with 18 bases separating them. CDR3 in amino acids: CASNRAPGLLNTEAFF. The CDR3 DNA reads as TGTGCCAGCAATCGCGCTCCGGGACTCCTGAACACTGAAGCTTTCTTT.

In this sample, this clonotype turned up once. The V and J genes are TRBV24-1 and TRBJ1-2; D is unresolved. The CDR3 is 13 residues long. The V and J ends lost 3 bases and 4 bases respectively, with 8 bases between them. Germline V gene sequence: CDR1 KGHDR, CDR2 SFDVKD. CDR3 amino acids: CATSDLGTYGYTF. The DNA for the CDR3 is TGTGCCACCAGTGATCTGGGCACCTATGGCTACACCTTC.

The rearrangement uses TRBV7-3 and TRBJ1-6; possibly TRBD1 for D (6 bases). In germline, CDR1 is SGHTA, CDR2 FQGTGA. This CDR3 contains 13 residues. Trimming stripped 5 bases from V and 10 bases from J, with 12 bases between. CDR3: CASSPGVGSPLHF. The CDR3, as DNA: TGTGCCAGCAGCCCAGGGGTAGGGTCACCCCTCCACTTT.

This clonotype came up a few times. V gene TRBV30 combines with J gene TRBJ1-1, with unresolved D. Trimming cost V 0 bases and J 3 bases, with 8 bases left between them. The CDR3 runs to 13 residues. CDR1 is GTSNPN and CDR2 is SVGIG in the germline V gene (reference sequence). For the CDR3, the DNA is TGTGCCTGGAGTGTTACTTCATACACTGAAGCTTTCTTT. Translating gives CAWSVTSYTEAFF.

This chain links TRBV20-1 with TRBJ2-1, with TRBD2 identical over 13 bases. Trimming cost V 6 bases and J 5 bases; bases outside gene matches: 7. The CDR3 has 15 amino acids. Germline CDR1 DFQATT, CDR2 SNEGSKA (reference sequence). This CDR3 is CSAQGLAGRNNEQFF. The CDR3 DNA is TGCAGTGCCCAGGGACTAGCGGGACGCAACAATGAGCAGTTCTTC.

The CDR3, as DNA: TGTGCCAGCAGTGTCATCGTTGGGGCCAACGTCCTGACTTTC. Its translation is CASSVIVGANVLTF. V and J are TRBV2 and TRBJ2-6; D call uncertain. This CDR3 is 14 amino acids long. Germline CDR1 reads SNHLY; CDR2 reads FYNNEI. Trimming stripped 4 bases from V and 3 bases from J, with 7 bases between.

Written as DNA, the CDR3 is TGTGCCATCAGTGAGTCGGGGGGTGCTGAAGCTTTCTTT. This gives the protein CAISESGGAEAFF. The rearrangement links TRBV10-3 to TRBJ1-1, with D tentatively TRBD1 (5 bases). The CDR3 runs 13 residues. Deletions cut 0 bases from V and 6 bases from J, with 8 bases between. Germline V gene sequence: CDR1 ENHRY, CDR2 SYGVKD.

V gene TRBV5-1 combines with J gene TRBJ1-1; no clear D. Trimming shortened V by 1 base and J by 4 bases, and 8 bases separated the two germline ends. The length of the CDR3 is 13 residues. In germline, CDR1 is SGHRS, CDR2 YFSETQ. The CDR3 loop reads CASSLLGFTEAFF. CDR3 sequence (DNA): TGCGCCAGCAGCTTGTTGGGGTTCACTGAAGCTTTCTTT.

Ten or more counts support this clonotype. The rearrangement uses TRBV7-2 and TRBJ1-5, with 7 bases fitting TRBD1. This CDR3 region has 15 residues. From germline, CDR1 is SGHTA and CDR2 FQGNSA. V shed 5 bases, J shed 2 bases, and the junction held 6 bases outside the gene matches. For the CDR3, the DNA is TGTGCCAGCAGCGCCGACAGGGTCGGCAATCAGCCCCAGCATTTT. It yields the protein CASSADRVGNQPQHF.

This clonotype was picked up a small number of times. This sequence joins TRBV6-6 and TRBJ1-2, with TRBD1 matching over 8 bases. Per the germline V gene, CDR1 is MNHNY and CDR2 is SVGAGI (reference sequence). V gave up 5 bases and J gave up 1 base; unmatched junction bases: 9. CDR3 length: 16 residues. The DNA of the CDR3 is TGTGCCAGCAGTACCCTAGAGACAGGGGATAACTATGGCTACACCTTC. Translated: CASSTLETGDNYGYTF.

This clonotype was observed at least ten times. The chain employs TRBV27 and TRBJ2-1, with D possibly TRBD2 on 5 matching bases. The CDR3 runs 12 residues. CDR1 MNHEY and CDR2 SMNVEV come from the germline V gene (reference sequence). Trimming took 6 bases from V and 10 from J, leaving 13 bases between them. As DNA, the CDR3 is TGTGCCAGCAGCAAGGACTTCCGAGAGCAGTTCTTC. It translates to CASSKDFREQFF.

This clonotype was seen more than once but under ten times. The J gene is TRBJ2-1, the V gene TRBV11-2; D ambiguous. This CDR3 spans 15 amino acids. CDR1 and CDR2 (germline): SGHAT, FQNNGV. V was cut by 2 bases and J by 2 bases, with 10 bases left in between. Written as DNA, the CDR3 is TGTGCCAGCAGCTTATACGAATCAACCTACAATGAGCAGTTCTTC. Its protein is CASSLYESTYNEQFF.